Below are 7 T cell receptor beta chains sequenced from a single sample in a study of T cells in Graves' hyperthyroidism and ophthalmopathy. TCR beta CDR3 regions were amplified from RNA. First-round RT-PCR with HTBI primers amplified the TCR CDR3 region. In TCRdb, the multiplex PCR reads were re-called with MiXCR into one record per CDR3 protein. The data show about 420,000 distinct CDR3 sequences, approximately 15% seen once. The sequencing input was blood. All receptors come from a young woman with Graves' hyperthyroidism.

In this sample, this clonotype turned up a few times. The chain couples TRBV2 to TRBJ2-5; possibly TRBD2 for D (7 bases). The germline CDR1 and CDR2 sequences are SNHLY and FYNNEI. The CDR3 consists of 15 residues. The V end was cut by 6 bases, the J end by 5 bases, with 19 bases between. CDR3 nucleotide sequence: TGTGCCAGCAGCGGGGGGCACAGGGATGGGGAGACCCAGTACTTC. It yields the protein CASSGGHRDGETQYF.

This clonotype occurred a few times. Here the CDR3 reads CASSRQLTHTEAFF. The CDR3 DNA sequence: TGTGCCAGTAGTCGACAGCTTACCCACACTGAAGCTTTCTTT. This chain uses TRBV19 with TRBJ1-1; D is perhaps TRBD1 (5 bases). V shed 5 bases and J shed 3 bases, with 13 bases lying between them. The CDR3 sequence is 14 residues long. Germline V gene data show CDR1 as LNHDA and CDR2 as SQIVND (reference sequence).

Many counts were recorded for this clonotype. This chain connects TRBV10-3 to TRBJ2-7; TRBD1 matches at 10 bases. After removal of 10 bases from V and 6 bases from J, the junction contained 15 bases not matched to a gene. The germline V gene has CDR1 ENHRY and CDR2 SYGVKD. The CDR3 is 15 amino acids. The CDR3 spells CATGGSGTGVSEQYF. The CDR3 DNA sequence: TGTGCCACAGGAGGATCGGGGACAGGGGTTTCCGAGCAGTACTTC.

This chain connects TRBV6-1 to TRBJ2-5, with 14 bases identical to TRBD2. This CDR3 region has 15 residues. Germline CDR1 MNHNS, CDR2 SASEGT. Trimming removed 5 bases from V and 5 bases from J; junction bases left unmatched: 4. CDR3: CASSPTSGGGETQYF. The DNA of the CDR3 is TGTGCCAGCAGTCCGACTAGCGGGGGGGGGGAGACCCAGTACTTC.

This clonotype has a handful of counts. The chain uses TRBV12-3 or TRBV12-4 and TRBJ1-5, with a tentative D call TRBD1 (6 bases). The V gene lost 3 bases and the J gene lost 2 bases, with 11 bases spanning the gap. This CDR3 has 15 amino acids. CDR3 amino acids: CASSFSGVGNQPQHF. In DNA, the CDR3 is TGTGCCAGCAGTTTTTCAGGGGTTGGCAATCAGCCCCAGCATTTT.

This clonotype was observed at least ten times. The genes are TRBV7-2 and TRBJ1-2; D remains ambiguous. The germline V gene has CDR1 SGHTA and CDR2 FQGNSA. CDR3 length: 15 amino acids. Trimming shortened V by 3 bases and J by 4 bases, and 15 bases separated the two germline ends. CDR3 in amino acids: CASSFAGTPGYGYTF. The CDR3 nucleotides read TGTGCCAGCAGCTTCGCAGGTACCCCCGGCTATGGCTACACCTTC.

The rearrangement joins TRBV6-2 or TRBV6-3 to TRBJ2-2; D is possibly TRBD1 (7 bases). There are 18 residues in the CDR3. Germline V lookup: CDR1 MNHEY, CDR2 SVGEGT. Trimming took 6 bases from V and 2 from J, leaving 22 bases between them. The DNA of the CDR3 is TGTGCCAGCAGGCGGGGACAGCTTACTTTTCTTAACACCGGGGAGCTGTTTTTT. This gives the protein CASRRGQLTFLNTGELFF.